The 20 T cell receptor beta chains below were found in one sample sequenced in a study of cytotoxic CD8 clonotypes in ibrutinib-treated CLL (dated by TCRdb to about 2021). Receptor libraries were prepared by the immunoSEQ multiplex PCR assay. TCRdb re-hosts the immuneACCESS table, in-frame sequences only. Its copies lack some clones; in the studies checked, an unresolved V gene accounts for under half of them, and the cause for the rest is not known. In all, the sample holds a few hundred thousand clones, and around four fifths of those were seen once. 5.5% to 8% of the sample goes to the ten largest clones. This material consisted of PBMCs, taken before ibrutinib treatment. The receptors originated from a human donor with chronic lymphocytic leukemia.

The chain carries TRBV25-1 and TRBJ1-1; 7 positions match TRBD1. V gave up 2 bases and J gave up 4 bases; unmatched junction bases: 7. The CDR3 covers 15 residues. Germline CDR1 and CDR2: MGHDK and SYGVNS. The CDR3, as DNA: TGTGCCAGCAGTGAAAGATTAGGGGGCGTCACTGAAGCTTTCTTT. Translated: CASSERLGGVTEAFF. The full variable domain, its missing parts supplied by reference TRBV25-1 and TRBJ1-1, is EADIYQTPRYLVIGTGKKITLECSQTMGHDKMYWYQQDPGMELHLIHYSYGVNSTEKGDLSSESTVSRIRTEHFPLTLESARPSHTSQYLCASSERLGGVTEAFFGQGTRLTVV.

This clone was detected only once. V is TRBV27 and J is TRBJ2-1, with TRBD2 matching 9 bases. CDR1 is MNHEY and CDR2 is SMNVEV in the germline V gene (reference sequence). This CDR3 contains 16 residues. V trimming: 5 bases; J trimming: 4 bases; junction bases outside the gene matches: 9. In nucleotides, the CDR3 is TGTGCCAGCAGTCCCTCAGCGGGAGGCCCGTACAATGAGCAGTTCTTC. This encodes CASSPSAGGPYNEQFF.

The chain recombines TRBV14 with TRBJ2-7; a weak D match, TRBD1 (6 bases). The CDR3 runs to 15 residues. Germline loops: CDR1 SGHDN, CDR2 FVKESK. V lost 6 bases and J lost 0, with 15 bases in between. As DNA, the CDR3 is TGTGCCAGCAGGCAAACAGGGCAGAGCTCCTACGAGCAGTACTTC. Its translation is CASRQTGQSSYEQYF.

J is TRBJ1-2 and V is TRBV9, with D tentatively TRBD1 (6 bases). Germline CDR1 reads SGDLS; CDR2 reads YYNGEE. The CDR3 is made up of 14 amino acids. Between the trimmed V and J ends, which lost 4 bases and 8 bases, there was a span of 18 bases. In nucleotides, the CDR3 is TGTGCCAGCAGCACCCGCGGGGGGGCTGGGGGCTACACCTTC. It is translated as CASSTRGGAGGYTF.

The chain carries TRBV5-6 and TRBJ2-1; no clear D gene. Per germline, CDR1 SGHDT and CDR2 YYEEEE. This CDR3 comprises 13 residues. The germline V and J ends were trimmed by 3 bases and 6 bases, with 10 bases remaining between them. This CDR3 reads CASSSIQINEQFF. For the CDR3, the DNA is TGTGCCAGCAGCTCGATTCAGATCAATGAGCAGTTCTTC.

The chain uses TRBV5-1 and TRBJ2-3; the match to TRBD2 covers 9 bases. The length of the CDR3 is 18 residues. Germline assignment: CDR1 SGHRS and CDR2 YFSETQ. Losses at the gene ends were 4 bases for V and 2 bases for J; bases not matched to a gene: 14. The CDR3 here is CASSRSTSGRPFTDTQYF. CDR3 in DNA: TGCGCCAGCAGCCGGTCAACTAGCGGGCGCCCGTTCACAGATACGCAGTATTTT. Complete variable domain (other parts from reference TRBV5-1 and TRBJ2-3): KAGVTQTPRYLIKTRGQQVTLSCSPISGHRSVSWYQQTPGQGLQFLFEYFSETQRNKGNFPGRFSGRQFSNSRSEMNVSTLELGDSALYLCASSRSTSGRPFTDTQYFGPGTRLTVL.

The rearrangement links TRBV7-6 to TRBJ2-2; 7 bases line up with TRBD1. The CDR3 contains 17 residues. Germline CDR1 is SGHVS and CDR2 is FNYEAQ. V shed 4 bases, J shed 1 base, and the junction held 9 bases outside the gene matches. The CDR3 here is CASSSLIGQENTGELFF. The CDR3 nucleotides read TGTGCCAGCAGCTCCCTAATCGGACAGGAGAACACCGGGGAGCTGTTTTTT.

V usage is TRBV5-1 and J usage is TRBJ1-2; 10 nucleotides match TRBD1. Trimming at V came to 3 bases and at J to 7 bases, leaving 3 bases not matched to a gene. The CDR3 has 13 amino acids. Per the germline V gene, CDR1 is SGHRS and CDR2 is YFSETQ. CDR3 DNA: TGCGCCAGCAGCTCCCGACAGGGGGCTGGCTACACCTTC. Translating gives CASSSRQGAGYTF. Combining the CDR3 with reference TRBV5-1 and TRBJ1-2 gives the whole variable domain KAGVTQTPRYLIKTRGQQVTLSCSPISGHRSVSWYQQTPGQGLQFLFEYFSETQRNKGNFPGRFSGRQFSNSRSEMNVSTLELGDSALYLCASSSRQGAGYTFGSGTRLTVV.

The chain couples TRBV7-2 to TRBJ2-7; unclear D gene. This CDR3 contains 14 residues. Trimming removed 7 bases from V and 1 base from J, with 14 bases in between. Germline CDR1 is SGHTA and CDR2 is FQGNSA. The CDR3 sequence is CASTRYTTSYEQYF. In DNA form, the CDR3 reads TGTGCCAGCACCCGTTACACTACTTCCTACGAGCAGTACTTC.

This clone was observed a single time. This chain uses TRBV9 with TRBJ2-1; TRBD2 matches at 12 bases. Germline V CDR1 and CDR2: SGDLS, YYNGEE. The CDR3 contains 18 residues. J lost 6 bases, V lost 0 bases, and 10 bases had no gene match. CDR3 DNA sequence: TGTGCCAGCAGCGTAGGGAGCAGAGGACTAGCGGGAAGCAATGAGCAGTTCTTC. This translates into CASSVGSRGLAGSNEQFF.

CDR3 DNA sequence: TGTGCCTGGAGTGTCCAGGGGGCCTTTGGCTACACCTTC. Translated, it gives CAWSVQGAFGYTF. The chain carries TRBV30 and TRBJ1-2; 8 bases agree with TRBD1. The germline V gene has CDR1 GTSNPN and CDR2 SVGIG (reference sequence). With 0 bases clipped from V and 7 bases from J, the junction kept 4 bases outside the gene matches. CDR3 length: 13 residues.

The chain couples TRBV9 to TRBJ1-5, with 8 bases fitting TRBD1. Germline-derived CDR1 and CDR2 are SGDLS and YYNGEE. The CDR3 spans 16 residues. V was pared by 4 bases and J by 1 base, with 7 bases of the junction left unmatched. CDR3 protein: CASSIGTGSSNQPQHF. The CDR3, as DNA: TGTGCCAGCAGCATCGGGACAGGCTCGAGCAATCAGCCCCAGCATTTT.

This chain links TRBV5-4 with TRBJ2-1, with 7 bases aligning to TRBD2. The CDR3 has 15 amino acids. Trimming removed 0 bases from V and 3 bases from J; junction bases left unmatched: 3. CDR1 is SGHNT, CDR2 YYREEE, per germline (reference sequence). The CDR3 sequence: CASSLELAIYNEQFF. The DNA of the CDR3 is TGTGCCAGCAGCTTGGAACTAGCGATCTACAATGAGCAGTTCTTC.

The CDR3 DNA reads as TGTGCCAGCAGCCAAGGACAGTCCAAGAACACTGAAGCTTTCTTT. This codes for CASSQGQSKNTEAFF. V usage is TRBV9 and J usage is TRBJ1-1; possibly TRBD1 for D (6 bases). Germline V gives CDR1 SGDLS, CDR2 YYNGEE. The CDR3 extends over 15 amino acids. V was clipped by 4 bases and J by 1 base, with 14 bases between them.

The V gene is TRBV29-1, the J gene TRBJ2-2, with 9 bases identical to TRBD2. V shed 4 bases and J 3 bases; nucleotides not matched to a gene: 6. The CDR3 covers 15 residues. The germline V gene has CDR1 SQVTM and CDR2 ANQGSEA. The CDR3 loop reads CSVAGGRADTGELFF. DNA for the CDR3: TGCAGCGTTGCGGGCGGGAGGGCCGACACCGGGGAGCTGTTTTTT.

The chain carries TRBV5-1 and TRBJ1-2, with no clear D. The ends were cut back, 0 bases at V and 8 bases at J, with 11 bases in the middle. The CDR3 spans 13 residues. CDR1 is SGHRS, CDR2 YFSETQ, per germline. The CDR3 sequence is CASSLVGEGGYTF. CDR3 nucleotide sequence: TGCGCCAGCAGCTTGGTCGGCGAAGGGGGCTACACCTTC.

This clone is a singleton in its sample. This chain uses TRBV9 with TRBJ2-7; D may correspond to TRBD1 or TRBD2 (6 bases each). The CDR3 has 16 residues. Germline V gene sequence: CDR1 SGDLS, CDR2 YYNGEE. Trimming shortened V by 0 bases and J by 2 bases, and 15 bases separated the two germline ends. CDR3 protein: CASSVGSRGLPYEQYF. In DNA, the CDR3 is TGTGCCAGCAGCGTAGGCTCCCGGGGGCTACCCTACGAGCAGTACTTC.

The rearrangement joins TRBV6-1 to TRBJ1-2, with TRBD1 matching 7 bases. This CDR3 comprises 17 residues. With V trimmed by 1 base and J by 4 bases, 12 bases remained unmatched. CDR1 MNHNS and CDR2 SASEGT come from the germline V gene. The CDR3 DNA is TGTGCCAGCAGTGAAGGGTTTGACAGGGCCAATTCCTATGGCTACACCTTC. Translating it yields CASSEGFDRANSYGYTF.

The DNA for the CDR3 is TGTGCCAGCAGTTTATGGGACTTAAGCTTGGGTCACTACGAGCAGTACTTC. Its protein is CASSLWDLSLGHYEQYF. J is TRBJ2-7 and V is TRBV27; D is perhaps TRBD2 (6 bases). Per the germline V gene, CDR1 is MNHEY and CDR2 is SMNVEV (reference sequence). The length of the CDR3 is 17 residues. Between the trimmed V and J ends, which lost 1 base and 3 bases, there was a span of 19 bases.

This clone was found a few times. In DNA, the CDR3 is TGTGCCAGCAGCGCCCTCCCCCAGGGGGTGCTCTATGGCTACACCTTC. It encodes CASSALPQGVLYGYTF. The chain links TRBV9 to TRBJ1-2, with 7 bases matching TRBD1. The CDR3 extends over 16 amino acids. V trimming: 3 bases; J trimming: 4 bases; junction bases outside the gene matches: 12. From germline, CDR1 is SGDLS and CDR2 YYNGEE.